This T cell receptor beta chain was identified during a study of cytomegalovirus exposure and HLA in healthy donors. Study observations and caveats: Per a later analysis, HLA-associated TCR beta chains showed more clonal expansion than other, equally common TCR beta chains.

J lost 4 bases, V lost 7 bases, and 6 bases had no gene match. CDR1 is LNHDA and CDR2 is SQIVND in the germline V gene (reference sequence). The CDR3 is made up of 15 amino acids. Both 60 Vbeta primers and 13 Jbeta primers went into the PCR. Clones were read by immunoSEQ multiplex PCR, and TCRdb kept only the in-frame ones, dropping some. The sample yields 150,000 to 200,000 clones, 75% to 80% seen once. Of note for this clone: Antigen specificity is unknown.

The receptor comes from a man in his fifties in good health and CMV-seropositive. The specimen was PBMCs. The chain is built from TRBV19 and TRBJ1-5, with TRBD1 matching over 11 bases. CDR3 coding DNA: TGTGCCAGTACCCAGGGGACAGGGGGAAATCAGCCCCAGCATTTT. The encoded protein is CASTQGTGGNQPQHF. Using reference TRBV19 and TRBJ1-5 for the parts outside the CDR3, the full variable domain is DGGITQSPKYLFRKEGQNVTLSCEQNLNHDAMYWYRQDPGQGLRLIYYSQIVNDFQKGDIAEGYSVSREKKESFPLTVTSAQKNPTAFYLCASTQGTGGNQPQHFGDGTRLSIL.